These 25 T cell receptor beta chains were sequenced from one sample in a study of T cells in Graves' hyperthyroidism and ophthalmopathy. Amplified regions were TCR beta CDR3 sequences from RNA transcripts. Initially, a first-round RT-PCR of the TCR CDR3 employed the HTBI primer set. TCRdb re-analysed the multiplex PCR reads in MiXCR, keeping a single row per CDR3 protein. The sample shows hundreds of thousands of distinct CDR3 sequences, roughly 40% of them seen only once. Sequencing was carried out using blood. These receptors were collected from a man in his late teens or twenties with Graves' hyperthyroidism.

A note on this clonotype: At one end the junction does not follow the germline gene, possibly because of a read error. The chain carries TRBV10-3 and TRBJ1-1; TRBD1 might be the D (6 bases). Germline loops: CDR1 ENHRY, CDR2 SYGVKD. CDR3 length: 12 amino acids. CDR3 nucleotides: TGTGCCGGGGGAGGGGGGTACACTGAAGCTTCCTTT. This translates into CAGGGGYTEASF.

The V call is TRBV5-6, the J call TRBJ1-4, with D unclear. The CDR3 is 17 amino acids. V was pared by 0 bases and J by 4 bases, with 16 bases between. Germline lookup yields CDR1 SGHDT and CDR2 YYEEEE. Here the CDR3 DNA reads TGTGCCAGCAGCTTGGCCAATGAAGGGCCCCTTAATGAAAAACTGTTTTTT. Translated: CASSLANEGPLNEKLFF.

There are a few counts of this clonotype. This chain links TRBV7-2 with TRBJ2-5; the D gene is possibly TRBD1 (7 bases). Trimming left V 5 bases short and J 3 bases short, with 28 bases between. This CDR3 has 19 residues. Germline values: CDR1 SGHTA, CDR2 FQGNSA. The CDR3 is CASSRTGGAQGSREETQYF. The CDR3 DNA reads TGTGCCAGCAGCCGTACTGGAGGGGCACAGGGGTCGCGGGAAGAGACCCAGTACTTC.

In the case of this clonotype: It may be a read error: a sequence one base away is much more abundant. The V gene is TRBV24-1, the J gene TRBJ2-7; D gene unclear. This CDR3 comprises 12 residues. Germline V gives CDR1 KGHDR, CDR2 SFDVKD. With 4 bases removed from V and 5 bases from J, the gap between germline ends came to 8 bases. In DNA form, the CDR3 reads TGTGCCACCAGTGACTGCCGGGACGAGCAGTACTTC. It yields the protein CATSDCRDEQYF.

This clonotype was observed a few times. The chain uses TRBV15 and TRBJ2-3; D is unresolved. Germline V lookup: CDR1 LNHNV, CDR2 YYDKDF (reference sequence). V gave up 1 base and J gave up 0 bases, with 5 bases separating them. This CDR3 spans 14 amino acids. The CDR3 coding sequence is TGTGCCACCAGCAGAGCGGGTAGCACAGATACGCAGTATTTT. Its protein product is CATSRAGSTDTQYF.

The chain has TRBV15 and TRBJ2-5, with D unclear. CDR3 size: 16 residues. Deletions cut 0 bases from V and 0 bases from J, with 11 bases between. CDR1 and CDR2 from the germline V gene are LNHNV and YYDKDF (reference sequence). CDR3 region: CATSRDKRSYQETQYF. CDR3 bases: TGTGCCACCAGCAGAGATAAGAGATCGTACCAAGAGACCCAGTACTTC.

The sample holds a few counts of this clonotype. CDR3 in DNA: TGTGCCAGTAGTGTCACCCAAATGAACACCGGGGAGCTGTTTTTT. It yields the protein CASSVTQMNTGELFF. The gene calls are TRBV19 and TRBJ2-2; no definite D call. There are 15 residues in the CDR3. V was cut by 5 bases and J by 1 base, with 11 bases left in between. The germline V gene has CDR1 LNHDA and CDR2 SQIVND (reference sequence).

Regarding this clonotype: This may stem from a read error, because a much larger clone lies one nucleotide away. V is TRBV29-1 and J is TRBJ2-7; D is uncertain. This CDR3 is built from 10 residues. With 4 bases removed from V and 9 bases from J, the gap between germline ends came to 10 bases. Looked up from germline, CDR1 is SQVTM and CDR2 is ANQGSEA. Written as DNA, the CDR3 is TGCAGCGTTGGCGGAGCCGGGCAGTACTTC. It translates to CSVGGAGQYF.

This chain links TRBV20-1 with TRBJ1-4, with a weak D call TRBD1 (6 bases). The germline CDR1 and CDR2 sequences are DFQATT and SNEGSKA (reference sequence). V was cut by 4 bases and J by 8 bases, with 17 bases left in between. The CDR3 has 14 residues. In DNA form, the CDR3 reads TGCAGTGCTACTCGGGGGGGGGCCGGAGAAAAACTGTTTTTT. It encodes CSATRGGAGEKLFF.

The V call is TRBV2, the J call TRBJ1-5, with 7 bases lining up with TRBD1. Germline V gene lookup returns CDR1 SNHLY and CDR2 FYNNEI. The CDR3 totals 14 residues. J was trimmed by 4 bases and V by 8 bases; bases with no gene match: 8. This CDR3 reads CASGGGTANQPQHF. The CDR3 DNA follows: TGTGCCAGCGGGGGAGGGACAGCAAATCAGCCCCAGCATTTT. The whole variable domain, filled in from reference TRBV2 and TRBJ1-5, reads EPEVTQTPSHQVTQMGQEVILRCVPISNHLYFYWYRQILGQKVEFLVSFYNNEISEKSEIFDDQFSVERPDGSNFTLKIRSTKLEDSAMYFCASGGGTANQPQHFGDGTRLSIL.

This chain uses TRBV7-9 with TRBJ1-1; D gene ambiguous. The V gene lost 5 bases and the J gene lost 1 base, with 17 bases spanning the gap. Per germline, CDR1 SEHNR and CDR2 FQNEAQ (reference sequence). This CDR3 is built from 16 residues. CDR3 coding DNA: TGTGCCAGCAGCCATTCGGGCGGTGGAGGGAACACTGAAGCTTTCTTT. Residues: CASSHSGGGGNTEAFF.

The chain has TRBV11-2 and TRBJ1-3; D is unresolved. Trimming pared 5 bases from V and 7 bases from J, leaving 12 bases between. Looked up from germline, CDR1 is SGHAT and CDR2 is FQNNGV. The CDR3 sequence is 13 residues long. The DNA of the CDR3 is TGTGCCAGCAGCCCTAAAGCGATTAACACCATATATTTT. It encodes CASSPKAINTIYF.

The chain is built from TRBV6-1 and TRBJ1-1, with D perhaps TRBD1 (5 bases). The germline V gene encodes CDR1 MNHNS and CDR2 SASEGT. CDR3 length equals 15 residues. V dropped 3 bases and J dropped 5 bases, with 16 bases sitting between them. The CDR3 sequence is CASSDPGAGGTEAFF. CDR3 coding DNA: TGTGCCAGCAGTGACCCCGGGGCCGGGGGGACTGAAGCTTTCTTT.

In its sample, this clonotype was seen many times. The CDR3 DNA reads as TGTGCCAGCAGCTTGGGGCGGGTCCCCTACGAGCAGTACTTC. This sequence encodes CASSLGRVPYEQYF. V gene TRBV5-4 combines with J gene TRBJ2-7; tentatively, D is TRBD2 (5 bases). The CDR3 is 14 amino acids. CDR1 and CDR2 from the germline V gene are SGHNT and YYREEE (reference sequence). V was clipped by 0 bases and J by 2 bases, with 9 bases between them.

The chain links TRBV20-1 to TRBJ1-5; tentatively, D is TRBD1 (5 bases). CDR1 DFQATT and CDR2 SNEGSKA come from the germline V gene (reference sequence). V was trimmed by 3 bases and J by 0 bases, leaving 9 bases between them. The CDR3 runs to 14 residues. This CDR3 reads CSASSGFSNQPQHF. The CDR3 region has the DNA TGCAGTGCTAGTTCAGGGTTTAGCAATCAGCCCCAGCATTTT.

Comments on this clonotype: Since a much larger clone is just one base distant, this may be a read error. This chain connects TRBV10-3 to TRBJ2-7; D is undetermined. CDR3 length equals 14 residues. Germline V gene sequence: CDR1 ENHRY, CDR2 SYGVKD. CDR3 amino acids: CAISEPQAGYGQYF. CDR3 DNA sequence: TGTGCCATCAGTGAACCCCAGGCTGGCTACGGGCAGTACTTC.

The J gene is TRBJ2-7, the V gene TRBV12-3 or TRBV12-4; 8 nucleotides match TRBD1. V lost 6 bases to trimming and J lost 2 bases; unmatched junction nucleotides: 9. The CDR3 runs to 15 residues. This chain's CDR3 is CASSQIWTGTYEQYF. The CDR3 coding sequence is TGTGCCAGCAGCCAAATATGGACAGGGACCTACGAGCAGTACTTC.

There are many counts of this clonotype. The CDR3 is CASRDRVMTNYGYTF. The DNA for the CDR3 is TGTGCCAGCAGGGACAGAGTCATGACTAACTATGGCTACACCTTC. J is TRBJ1-2 and V is TRBV2; possible D gene TRBD1, 6 bases. The CDR3 totals 15 residues. Germline V gene lookup returns CDR1 SNHLY and CDR2 FYNNEI. V was shortened by 6 bases and J by 0 bases, with 14 bases between the two germline ends.

The table lists this clonotype with many counts. This chain connects TRBV24-1 to TRBJ2-5, with D possibly being TRBD2 (6 bases). This CDR3 comprises 15 residues. Germline V lookup: CDR1 KGHDR, CDR2 SFDVKD. V was clipped by 4 bases and J by 5 bases, with 16 bases between them. The CDR3, as DNA: TGTGCCACCAGTGACTCGGAGGGGCCACGGGAGACCCAGTACTTC. Residues: CATSDSEGPRETQYF.

V is TRBV5-1 and J is TRBJ2-7; TRBD1 is a possible D gene (8 bases). CDR3 length: 15 residues. Trimming took 0 bases from V and 5 from J, leaving 15 bases between them. The germline CDR1 and CDR2 sequences are SGHRS and YFSETQ. The CDR3, as DNA: TGCGCCAGCAGCTTGGAAGGACAGGGAGGGAACGAGCAGTACTTC. This sequence encodes CASSLEGQGGNEQYF. Looking up the rest from reference TRBV5-1 and TRBJ2-7 gives the full variable domain: KAGVTQTPRYLIKTRGQQVTLSCSPISGHRSVSWYQQTPGQGLQFLFEYFSETQRNKGNFPGRFSGRQFSNSRSEMNVSTLELGDSALYLCASSLEGQGGNEQYFGPGTRLTVT.

This sequence joins TRBV19 and TRBJ2-2, with a possible D match to TRBD1 (6 bases). The CDR3 loop spans 15 amino acids. Per germline, CDR1 LNHDA and CDR2 SQIVND (reference sequence). V was shortened by 5 bases and J by 6 bases, with 16 bases between the two germline ends. The CDR3 nucleotides are TGTGCCAGTAGTTCCACAGGGTTTGGTTCCGGGGAGCTGTTTTTT. Residues: CASSSTGFGSGELFF.

The chain couples TRBV2 to TRBJ2-2, with D possibly being TRBD2 (5 bases). The germline CDR1 and CDR2 sequences are SNHLY and FYNNEI. The CDR3 is made up of 14 amino acids. Trimming shortened V by 5 bases and J by 6 bases, and 13 bases separated the two germline ends. The CDR3 coding sequence is TGTGCCAGCAGTCCCCCCCGGGATGCCGGGGAGCTGTTTTTT. Amino acid sequence: CASSPPRDAGELFF.

The chain is built from TRBV6-2 or TRBV6-3 and TRBJ2-7; 7 bases are a match to TRBD1. Germline V gene data show CDR1 as MNHEY and CDR2 as SVGEGT. CDR3 length equals 19 residues. With V trimmed by 5 bases and J by 1 base, 20 bases remained unmatched. As DNA, the CDR3 is TGTGCCAGCAGTCACAGACGGAAGGGACAGTTCATTAATTCCTACGAGCAGTACTTC. Its translation: CASSHRRKGQFINSYEQYF.

This clonotype was seen only a few times. The gene calls are TRBV6-5 and TRBJ2-7, with TRBD2 matching 14 bases. CDR3 size: 15 residues. V was clipped by 5 bases and J by 7 bases; unmatched bases: 7. Germline V gene data show CDR1 as MNHEY and CDR2 as SVGAGI. CDR3 in DNA: TGTGCCAGCAGTGAAGCGGGACTAGCGGGAGAGGAGCAGTACTTC. Protein sequence: CASSEAGLAGEEQYF.

V usage is TRBV19 and J usage is TRBJ2-7; maybe TRBD1 (6 bases). The CDR3 totals 15 residues. The germline gives CDR1 LNHDA, CDR2 SQIVND (reference sequence). V was trimmed by 3 bases and J by 6 bases, leaving 18 bases between them. CDR3 sequence reads: CASSMGAGPWSEQYF. For the CDR3, the DNA is TGTGCCAGTAGTATGGGGGCAGGCCCTTGGAGCGAGCAGTACTTC.